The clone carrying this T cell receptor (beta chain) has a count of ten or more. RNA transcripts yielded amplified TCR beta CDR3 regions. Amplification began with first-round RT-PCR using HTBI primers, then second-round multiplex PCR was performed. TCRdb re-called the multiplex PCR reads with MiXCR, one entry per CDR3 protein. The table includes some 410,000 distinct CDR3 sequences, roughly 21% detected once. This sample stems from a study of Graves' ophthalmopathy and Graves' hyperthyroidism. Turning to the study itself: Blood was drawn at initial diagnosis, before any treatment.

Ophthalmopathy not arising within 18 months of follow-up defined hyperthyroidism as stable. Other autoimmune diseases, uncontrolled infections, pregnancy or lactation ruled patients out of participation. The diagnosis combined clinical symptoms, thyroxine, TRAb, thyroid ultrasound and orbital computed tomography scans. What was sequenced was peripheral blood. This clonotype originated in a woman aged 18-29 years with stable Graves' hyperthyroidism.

The CDR3 DNA sequence: TGTGCCAGCAACTTCCGGGGTCTGAACACTGAAGCTTTCTTT. Translating gives CASNFRGLNTEAFF. The rearrangement uses TRBV12-3 or TRBV12-4 and TRBJ1-1; no firm D call. V lost 7 bases to trimming and J lost 0 bases, with 12 bases between them. CDR3 length: 14 residues.